These T cell receptor beta chains were read from a single sample in a study of control samples from healthy donors and cancer patients. The method was immunoSEQ multiplex PCR; TCRdb's version includes in-frame clones alone and lacks a portion of them. The sample shows fewer than 250,000 clones, roughly nine tenths of them seen only once. Sequencing was carried out using blood. The receptors derive from a man younger than 45 in good health. The CDR3 runs from the conserved cysteine through the conserved F or W. Each record gives: V gene, clone size, J gene, D gene, CDR3 protein, CDR3 DNA. A D gene is named only where the DNA matches it firmly. A row's size may be missing; if present it is once, few, many or a size class.

v_call: TRBV6-2/TRBV6-3
clone_size: -
j_call: TRBJ2-7
d_call: TRBD1
cdr3_aa: CASSYLPPGQGAYEQYF
cdr3_nt: TGTGCCAGCAGTTATTTGCCTCCGGGACAGGGGGCCTACGAGCAGTACTTC

v_call: TRBV3-1/TRBV3-2
clone_size: -
j_call: TRBJ2-2
d_call: TRBD1
cdr3_aa: CASSHPGGNTGELFF
cdr3_nt: TGTGCCAGCAGCCACCCAGGGGGTAACACCGGGGAGCTGTTTTTT

v_call: TRBV7-9
clone_size: few
j_call: TRBJ1-1
d_call: TRBD1
cdr3_aa: CASSTRQGEAFF
cdr3_nt: TGTGCCAGCAGTACGAGACAGGGCGAAGCTTTCTTT

v_call: TRBV4-1
clone_size: few
j_call: TRBJ2-7
d_call: TRBD1
cdr3_aa: CASRGTGVYNEQYF
cdr3_nt: TGCGCCAGCCGAGGGACAGGGGTCTACAACGAGCAGTACTTC

v_call: TRBV2
clone_size: -
j_call: TRBJ1-6
d_call: TRBD1
cdr3_aa: CASRARQGMFGSPLHF
cdr3_nt: TGTGCCAGCAGGGCTAGACAGGGAATGTTTGGTTCACCCCTCCACTTT

v_call: TRBV19
clone_size: -
j_call: TRBJ1-3
d_call: -
cdr3_aa: CASSISDRSTGNTIYF
cdr3_nt: TGTGCCAGTAGTATATCTGACAGATCTACTGGAAACACCATATATTTT

v_call: TRBV19
clone_size: -
j_call: TRBJ1-2
d_call: -
cdr3_aa: CASTVWGLNYGYTF
cdr3_nt: TGTGCCAGTACCGTATGGGGCCTTAACTATGGCTACACCTTC

v_call: TRBV7-9
clone_size: -
j_call: TRBJ1-1
d_call: -
cdr3_aa: CASSPQGSTEAFF
cdr3_nt: TGTGCCAGCAGCCCACAGGGAAGCACTGAAGCTTTCTTT

v_call: TRBV19
clone_size: -
j_call: TRBJ2-7
d_call: TRBD1
cdr3_aa: CASSIHPPGGSSYEQYF
cdr3_nt: TGTGCCAGTAGTATCCATCCTCCAGGGGGCAGCTCCTACGAGCAGTACTTC

v_call: TRBV6-5
clone_size: -
j_call: TRBJ2-7
d_call: -
cdr3_aa: CASSLGTGLHEQYF
cdr3_nt: TGTGCCAGCAGCTTAGGAACAGGGTTACACGAGCAGTACTTC

v_call: TRBV13
clone_size: -
j_call: TRBJ1-1
d_call: -
cdr3_aa: CASSRREKNTEAFF
cdr3_nt: TGTGCCAGCAGCCGGCGGGAGAAGAACACTGAAGCTTTCTTT

v_call: TRBV6-5
clone_size: -
j_call: TRBJ1-1
d_call: -
cdr3_aa: CASSYVVGTEAFF
cdr3_nt: TGTGCCAGCAGTTACGTGGTTGGCACTGAAGCTTTCTTT

v_call: TRBV18
clone_size: few
j_call: TRBJ2-1
d_call: TRBD2
cdr3_aa: CASSPLGGARYNEQFF
cdr3_nt: TGTGCCAGCTCACCACTCGGGGGGGCCCGCTACAATGAGCAGTTCTTC

v_call: TRBV3-1/TRBV3-2
clone_size: -
j_call: TRBJ2-1
d_call: -
cdr3_aa: CASSPELNEQFF
cdr3_nt: TGTGCCAGCAGCCCAGAACTTAATGAGCAGTTCTTC

v_call: TRBV13
clone_size: -
j_call: TRBJ2-1
d_call: -
cdr3_aa: CASSERVPGPADNEQFF
cdr3_nt: TGTGCCAGCAGCGAGCGGGTTCCGGGTCCCGCTGACAATGAGCAGTTCTTC

v_call: TRBV5-1
clone_size: -
j_call: TRBJ2-7
d_call: -
cdr3_aa: CASSPGGGNSYEQYF
cdr3_nt: TGCGCCAGCAGCCCCGGTGGGGGCAACTCCTACGAGCAGTACTTC

v_call: TRBV23-1
clone_size: -
j_call: TRBJ1-3
d_call: -
cdr3_aa: CAPSPGNTIYF
cdr3_nt: TGCGCCCCTTCCCCGGGAAACACCATATATTTT

v_call: TRBV5-6
clone_size: -
j_call: TRBJ2-1
d_call: -
cdr3_aa: CASSRLSNEQFF
cdr3_nt: TGTGCCAGCAGCAGATTGAGCAATGAGCAGTTCTTC

v_call: TRBV25-1
clone_size: once
j_call: TRBJ2-7
d_call: TRBD1
cdr3_aa: CASRGQPAYEQYF
cdr3_nt: TGTGCCAGCAGGGGACAGCCTGCCTACGAGCAGTACTTC

v_call: TRBV9
clone_size: -
j_call: TRBJ1-2
d_call: -
cdr3_aa: CASSVVDRINYGYTF
cdr3_nt: TGTGCCAGCAGCGTAGTCGACAGGATAAACTATGGCTACACCTTC

v_call: TRBV6-5
clone_size: -
j_call: TRBJ2-7
d_call: TRBD1
cdr3_aa: CASSLGQKLYEQYF
cdr3_nt: TGTGCCAGCAGTCTGGGACAGAAGCTTTACGAGCAGTACTTC

v_call: TRBV5-1
clone_size: -
j_call: TRBJ2-7
d_call: -
cdr3_aa: CASSPGGQAPREQYF
cdr3_nt: TGCGCCAGCAGCCCGGGGGGACAGGCTCCTCGCGAGCAGTACTTC

v_call: TRBV4-1
clone_size: -
j_call: TRBJ2-7
d_call: TRBD1
cdr3_aa: CASSHVPGQGAGEQYF
cdr3_nt: TGCGCCAGCAGCCATGTTCCGGGACAGGGGGCGGGCGAGCAGTACTTC

v_call: TRBV9
clone_size: -
j_call: TRBJ2-7
d_call: TRBD1
cdr3_aa: CASSPLGQGALEQYF
cdr3_nt: TGTGCCAGCAGCCCCCTGGGACAGGGGGCATTAGAGCAGTACTTC

v_call: TRBV13
clone_size: -
j_call: TRBJ2-2
d_call: -
cdr3_aa: CASSLGEVGELFF
cdr3_nt: TGTGCCAGCAGCTTAGGCGAGGTCGGGGAGCTGTTTTTT

v_call: TRBV5-5
clone_size: -
j_call: TRBJ1-2
d_call: -
cdr3_aa: CASSLVVGRGYGYTF
cdr3_nt: TGTGCCAGCAGCTTGGTAGTCGGCAGGGGATATGGCTACACCTTC

v_call: TRBV29-1
clone_size: -
j_call: TRBJ1-2
d_call: TRBD1
cdr3_aa: CSVGTGGDGGYTF
cdr3_nt: TGCAGCGTCGGGACAGGGGGCGATGGAGGCTACACCTTC

v_call: TRBV7-9
clone_size: -
j_call: TRBJ1-3
d_call: TRBD1
cdr3_aa: CASSLWEGARGNTIYF
cdr3_nt: TGTGCCAGCAGCTTATGGGAGGGGGCGCGCGGAAACACCATATATTTT

v_call: TRBV19
clone_size: -
j_call: TRBJ1-5
d_call: TRBD1
cdr3_aa: CASRDRGQVQPQHF
cdr3_nt: TGTGCCAGTAGGGACAGGGGGCAAGTTCAGCCCCAGCATTTT

v_call: TRBV7-9
clone_size: -
j_call: TRBJ1-1
d_call: TRBD1
cdr3_aa: CASSPADRGTEAFF
cdr3_nt: TGTGCCAGCAGCCCAGCGGACAGGGGTACTGAAGCTTTCTTT

v_call: TRBV3-1/TRBV3-2
clone_size: -
j_call: TRBJ2-1
d_call: TRBD2
cdr3_aa: CASSQVLAGGRGEQFF
cdr3_nt: TGTGCCAGCAGCCAAGTGCTAGCGGGGGGCAGGGGTGAGCAGTTCTTC

v_call: TRBV11-3
clone_size: -
j_call: TRBJ1-1
d_call: TRBD1
cdr3_aa: CASSLGGTGDTEAFF
cdr3_nt: TGTGCCAGCAGCTTAGGAGGGACAGGGGACACTGAAGCTTTCTTT

v_call: TRBV30
clone_size: -
j_call: TRBJ1-1
d_call: TRBD1
cdr3_aa: CAWSVVDRVTEAFF
cdr3_nt: TGTGCCTGGAGTGTGGTTGACAGGGTCACTGAAGCTTTCTTT

v_call: TRBV7-8
clone_size: -
j_call: TRBJ2-7
d_call: TRBD2
cdr3_aa: CASSLGGGAVEQYF
cdr3_nt: TGTGCCAGCAGCTTGGGCGGGGGGGCCGTCGAGCAGTACTTC

v_call: TRBV27
clone_size: -
j_call: TRBJ1-5
d_call: -
cdr3_aa: CASSGQKSNQPQHF
cdr3_nt: TGTGCCAGCAGCGGACAGAAAAGCAATCAGCCCCAGCATTTT

v_call: TRBV12-3/TRBV12-4
clone_size: -
j_call: TRBJ1-1
d_call: TRBD1
cdr3_aa: CASGQGENTEAFF
cdr3_nt: TGTGCCAGCGGACAGGGAGAGAACACTGAAGCTTTCTTT

v_call: TRBV5-1
clone_size: -
j_call: TRBJ1-6
d_call: TRBD1
cdr3_aa: CASSWEGQNTSPLHF
cdr3_nt: TGCGCCAGCAGCTGGGAGGGACAGAACACCTCACCCCTCCACTTT

v_call: TRBV4-2
clone_size: -
j_call: TRBJ2-7
d_call: -
cdr3_aa: CASSQGEGWSQYF
cdr3_nt: TGTGCCAGCAGCCAAGGAGAAGGTTGGTCGCAGTACTTC

v_call: TRBV2
clone_size: -
j_call: TRBJ1-5
d_call: -
cdr3_aa: CASSYDGNQPQHF
cdr3_nt: TGTGCCAGCAGTTATGACGGGAATCAGCCCCAGCATTTT

v_call: TRBV5-6
clone_size: once
j_call: TRBJ1-6
d_call: -
cdr3_aa: CASSLGAGSSYNSPLHF
cdr3_nt: TGTGCCAGCAGCTTGGGGGCAGGTAGCTCCTATAATTCACCCCTCCACTTT

v_call: TRBV6-1
clone_size: -
j_call: TRBJ1-2
d_call: -
cdr3_aa: CASSEYQGGGYGYTF
cdr3_nt: TGTGCCAGCAGTGAATACCAGGGTGGTGGCTATGGCTACACCTTC

v_call: TRBV4-2
clone_size: -
j_call: TRBJ1-2
d_call: -
cdr3_aa: CASSQEPGRAQYGYTF
cdr3_nt: TGTGCCAGCAGCCAAGAACCGGGCAGGGCCCAGTATGGCTACACCTTC

v_call: TRBV11-3
clone_size: -
j_call: TRBJ2-2
d_call: TRBD1
cdr3_aa: CASSHGTGVSPGELFF
cdr3_nt: TGTGCCAGCAGCCATGGGACAGGGGTATCTCCCGGGGAGCTGTTTTTT

v_call: TRBV29-1
clone_size: few
j_call: TRBJ1-1
d_call: -
cdr3_aa: CSGDQRGGTEAFF
cdr3_nt: TGCAGCGGCGACCAGAGGGGGGGCACTGAAGCTTTCTTT

v_call: TRBV7-8
clone_size: -
j_call: TRBJ1-2
d_call: TRBD1
cdr3_aa: CASSPGGTGFYTF
cdr3_nt: TGTGCCAGCAGCCCGGGGGGGACAGGCTTCTACACCTTC

v_call: TRBV7-8
clone_size: -
j_call: TRBJ2-1
d_call: -
cdr3_aa: CASSPLFGRLSYNEQFF
cdr3_nt: TGTGCCAGCAGCCCACTATTCGGGCGCCTCTCCTACAATGAGCAGTTCTTC

v_call: TRBV27
clone_size: -
j_call: TRBJ1-1
d_call: -
cdr3_aa: CASSPTGTNTEAFF
cdr3_nt: TGTGCCAGCAGTCCCACGGGGACGAACACTGAAGCTTTCTTT

v_call: TRBV19
clone_size: -
j_call: TRBJ1-4
d_call: -
cdr3_aa: CASSNGATNEKLFF
cdr3_nt: TGTGCCAGTAGTAACGGCGCAACTAATGAAAAACTGTTTTTT

v_call: TRBV6-5
clone_size: -
j_call: TRBJ2-1
d_call: -
cdr3_aa: CASSLRETYNEQFF
cdr3_nt: TGTGCCAGCAGTCTAAGGGAAACCTACAATGAGCAGTTCTTC

v_call: TRBV12-3/TRBV12-4
clone_size: -
j_call: TRBJ1-2
d_call: TRBD1
cdr3_aa: CASSLAGTGGPTF
cdr3_nt: TGTGCCAGCAGTTTAGCGGGGACAGGGGGCCCCACCTTC

v_call: TRBV11-2
clone_size: -
j_call: TRBJ2-7
d_call: TRBD2
cdr3_aa: CASTRTSGGAREQYF
cdr3_nt: TGTGCCAGCACACGGACTAGCGGGGGGGCTCGGGAGCAGTACTTC

v_call: TRBV30
clone_size: -
j_call: TRBJ1-1
d_call: -
cdr3_aa: CAWSVQGNTEAFF
cdr3_nt: TGTGCCTGGAGTGTACAGGGTAACACTGAAGCTTTCTTT